These T cell receptor beta chains were read from a single sample in a study of regulatory T cells in long-lasting Graves disease. A single record per CDR3 protein comes from TCRdb applying MiXCR to the multiplex PCR reads. The table records 250,000 to 400,000 distinct CDR3 sequences, about a sixth of them present only once. The sample was peripheral blood mononuclear cells (PBMCs), taken at new diagnosis, from a patient treated with antithyroid drugs. The source is a female donor with Graves disease. Each CDR3 is given with its conserved first and last residue. D genes are given only for firm matches. The size of a clone is reported for some rows only, either as once, few or many, or as a class for expanded clones.

v_gene: TRBV7-2; j_gene: TRBJ1-5; abundance: few; d_gene: TRBD1; CDR3nt: TGTGCCAGCAGCTTACCCAGGGGGACGACTAGCAATCAGCCCCAGCATTTT; CDR3aa: CASSLPRGTTSNQPQHF
v_gene: TRBV28; j_gene: TRBJ1-2; abundance: many; d_gene: TRBD1; CDR3nt: TGTGCCAGCAGTATCGGGACAGGCAATAACTATGGCTACACCTTC; CDR3aa: CASSIGTGNNYGYTF
v_gene: TRBV27; j_gene: TRBJ2-1; abundance: many; d_gene: -; CDR3nt: TGTGCCAGCAGCTTTATTCCAGGGGGGACCAGTGAGCAGTTCTTC; CDR3aa: CASSFIPGGTSEQFF
v_gene: TRBV18; j_gene: TRBJ2-5; abundance: many; d_gene: TRBD1; CDR3nt: TGTGCCAGCTCCAGGGACAGTCGCTTAATGGAGACCCAGTACTTC; CDR3aa: CASSRDSRLMETQYF
v_gene: TRBV4-1; j_gene: TRBJ1-5; abundance: few; d_gene: -; CDR3nt: TGCGCCAGCAGCCAATATGTAGGGGATGGCAATCAGCCCCAGCATTTT; CDR3aa: CASSQYVGDGNQPQHF
v_gene: TRBV19; j_gene: TRBJ2-2; abundance: many; d_gene: TRBD2; CDR3nt: TGTGCCAGTAGTCCCCGGACTAGCGGGAACACCGGGGAGCTGTTTTTT; CDR3aa: CASSPRTSGNTGELFF
v_gene: TRBV7-9; j_gene: TRBJ2-3; abundance: many; d_gene: -; CDR3nt: TGTGCCAGCACCCTCATGGACGGCACAGATACGCAGTATTTT; CDR3aa: CASTLMDGTDTQYF
v_gene: TRBV27; j_gene: TRBJ2-7; abundance: many; d_gene: -; CDR3nt: TGTGCCAGCAGTTTTACGGACTCTCCCTACGAGCAGTACTTC; CDR3aa: CASSFTDSPYEQYF
v_gene: TRBV24-1; j_gene: TRBJ2-2; abundance: -; d_gene: TRBD1; CDR3nt: TGTGCCACCAGTGACCGTCCCGGGACAGGGGTGAACACCGGGGAGCTGTTTTTT; CDR3aa: CATSDRPGTGVNTGELFF
v_gene: TRBV6-1; j_gene: TRBJ1-5; abundance: many; d_gene: TRBD1; CDR3nt: TGTGCCAGCAGACCGACAGGGGTCGGGAGCAATCAGCCCCAGCATTTT; CDR3aa: CASRPTGVGSNQPQHF
v_gene: TRBV27; j_gene: TRBJ1-1; abundance: many; d_gene: -; CDR3nt: TGTGCCAGCAGTTCCCGTGGGAGAAGGAACACTGAAGCTTTCTTT; CDR3aa: CASSSRGRRNTEAFF
v_gene: TRBV6-1; j_gene: TRBJ1-4; abundance: -; d_gene: TRBD1; CDR3nt: TGTGCCGGCAGAGACAGACAGGGCCAAAATGAAAAACTGTTTTTT; CDR3aa: CAGRDRQGQNEKLFF
v_gene: TRBV7-9; j_gene: TRBJ1-1; abundance: many; d_gene: -; CDR3nt: TGTGCCAGCAGCTTAGGGCAGGGACTGAACACTGAAGCTTTCTTT; CDR3aa: CASSLGQGLNTEAFF
v_gene: TRBV19; j_gene: TRBJ1-1; abundance: few; d_gene: TRBD1; CDR3nt: TGTGCCAGTAGCCCGGACAGGGGAGGGCAAAACACTGAAGCTTTCTTT; CDR3aa: CASSPDRGGQNTEAFF